This T cell receptor (beta chain) was retrieved from a study of blood T cell repertoires in COVID-19. Background on the study: Material from acute and convalescent COVID-19 was sourced from the United States, Italy and Spain. T cells, B-cell-depleted T cells, or PBMCs provided the cDNA or gDNA that served as material.

V lost 4 bases, J lost 8 bases, and 7 bases stayed unmatched. This CDR3 region has 14 residues. Germline V gives CDR1 SGHAT, CDR2 FQNNGV. Produced via immunoSEQ multiplex PCR; TCRdb's table is partial and in-frame only. Of about 260,000 clones detected, 70% to 85% appear once; the ten largest clones hold about 2%. This TCR came from an elderly woman with acute or convalescent COVID-19. This rearrangement joins TRBV11-2 to TRBJ2-1; 8 bases are shared with TRBD2. The sequenced material came from peripheral blood. The CDR3: CASSYGTRFHEQFF. The CDR3 region has the DNA TGTGCCAGCAGCTACGGGACTAGGTTCCATGAGCAGTTCTTC.